This TCR beta chain was identified in a study of Graves' ophthalmopathy and Graves' hyperthyroidism. On the study more broadly: In this cohort's terms, stable hyperthyroidism meant no ophthalmopathy by 18 months of follow-up. Study findings and constraints: For predicting ophthalmopathy progression, the model had 60% to 71% sensitivity and nearly 75% specificity. The blood repertoire also included most expanded thyroid clonotypes above 0.001 frequency.

Ages of hyperthyroidism patients ran from 18 to 65, and their diagnoses were new, under 2 months' duration. The germline V gene encodes CDR1 SGHVS and CDR2 FQNEAQ. The CDR3 covers 15 residues. The germline V and J ends were trimmed by 6 bases and 1 base, with 15 bases remaining between them. This clonotype was observed at least ten times. No antigen is known for it. Amplified material comprised TCR beta CDR3 regions derived from RNA transcripts. The authors performed first-round RT-PCR with HTBI primers and then a second-round multiplex PCR. TCRdb reprocessed the multiplex PCR reads via MiXCR and lists one record per CDR3 protein. This repertoire shows about 1.2 million distinct CDR3 sequences, less than 45% found once; its top ten account for around 10%.

The source of this sequence is an adult man with Graves' hyperthyroidism. The material sequenced was peripheral blood or thyroid tissue (not recorded which). The V call is TRBV7-8, the J call TRBJ1-1, with D perhaps TRBD1 (5 bases). CDR3 DNA: TGTGCCAGCAGGGACGACAGTGATTGGAACACTGAAGCTTTCTTT. Amino acid sequence: CASRDDSDWNTEAFF.